The T cell receptor beta chain described here comes from a study of shared clonotypes between healthy human individuals. Findings and caveats of the study: Naive subsets generally exceeded memory subsets in estimated richness.

In the case of this clone: No antigen is known for it.

Sequenced by immunoSEQ multiplex PCR; TCRdb stores in-frame clones only, minus some. The sample consists of approximately 2.5 million clones, over 85% of them appearing once. Germline V CDR1 and CDR2: MNHNS, SASEGT. The CDR3 contains 12 residues. Trimming stripped 4 bases from V and 11 bases from J, with 12 bases between. This sequence was found in a man aged 18 to 35 in good health. Some clones in this sample may be carry-over from other donors' samples. The sequenced sample consisted of naive CD4+ T cells from PBMCs. Subset specified: CD45RA+ positively selected. The chain employs TRBV6-1 and TRBJ2-4; the D is unclear. The CDR3 DNA follows: TGTGCCAGCAGTGCTCCTAGTGATCTTCAGTACTTC. This translates into CASSAPSDLQYF.